What follows are 25 T cell receptor beta chains derived from one specimen sequenced in a study of blood T cell repertoires in COVID-19. Only in-frame clones appear in the TCRdb table, and some are missing; sequencing was by immunoSEQ multiplex PCR. The data hold about 75,000 clones, with approximately 89% observed a single time. Sequenced input: peripheral blood. The receptors shown here come from a woman in her 70s with acute or convalescent COVID-19.

The J gene is TRBJ1-2, the V gene TRBV11-2, with D unclear. Trimming took 4 bases from V and 4 from J, leaving 10 bases between them. The length of the CDR3 is 13 residues. Germline CDR1 and CDR2: SGHAT and FQNNGV. CDR3 in DNA: TGTGCCAGCAGCTCGGAACGGAGCTATGGCTACACCTTC. Translated: CASSSERSYGYTF.

The rearrangement joins TRBV28 to TRBJ2-1; perhaps TRBD2 as D (6 bases). Trimming pared 5 bases from V and 1 base from J, leaving 15 bases between. The CDR3 consists of 16 residues. CDR1 is MDHEN, CDR2 SYDVKM, per germline. CDR3 region: CASSPPAGGSYNEQFF. The CDR3, as DNA: TGTGCCAGCAGTCCGCCAGCGGGTGGTTCCTACAATGAGCAGTTCTTC.

This sequence joins TRBV3-1 (or the pseudogene TRBV3-2) and TRBJ1-1; perhaps TRBD1 as D (5 bases). V was pared by 4 bases and J by 0 bases, with 6 bases between. CDR1 and CDR2 from the germline V gene are LGHDT and YNNKEL (reference sequence). CDR3 length equals 13 residues. In nucleotides, the CDR3 is TGTGCCAGCAGCCGGACACTGAACACTGAAGCTTTCTTT. Translated, it gives CASSRTLNTEAFF.

The rearrangement uses TRBV6-2 or TRBV6-3 and TRBJ2-2, with 10 bases identical to TRBD2. The CDR3 sequence is 15 residues long. J was trimmed by 5 bases and V by 5 bases; bases with no gene match: 5. In germline, CDR1 is MNHEY, CDR2 SVGEGT. The CDR3 DNA is TGTGCCAGCAGTCATCTAGCGGGGGTTACCGGGGAGCTGTTTTTT. It codes for CASSHLAGVTGELFF.

Only one count was recorded for this clone. V usage is TRBV19 and J usage is TRBJ2-1; 7 nucleotides line up with TRBD1. V lost 7 bases to trimming and J lost 0 bases; unmatched junction nucleotides: 6. From germline, CDR1 is LNHDA and CDR2 SQIVND (reference sequence). The CDR3 is made up of 15 amino acids. The CDR3 nucleotides read TGTGCCAGTACCTGGGGGACAGCCTCCTACAATGAGCAGTTCTTC. This sequence encodes CASTWGTASYNEQFF. The full variable domain, rest sourced from reference TRBV19 and TRBJ2-1, is DGGITQSPKYLFRKEGQNVTLSCEQNLNHDAMYWYRQDPGQGLRLIYYSQIVNDFQKGDIAEGYSVSREKKESFPLTVTSAQKNPTAFYLCASTWGTASYNEQFFGPGTRLTVL.

V gene TRBV9 combines with J gene TRBJ2-7; 7 nucleotides align to TRBD2. This CDR3 is 15 amino acids long. Germline V gene lookup returns CDR1 SGDLS and CDR2 YYNGEE. V dropped 0 bases and J dropped 4; count of bases not matched to a gene: 7. The CDR3 nucleotides read TGTGCCAGCAGCGTAGCCTCCGGGACTATTTACGAGCAGTACTTC. Protein: CASSVASGTIYEQYF. The whole variable domain, filled in from reference TRBV9 and TRBJ2-7, reads DSGVTQTPKHLITATGQRVTLRCSPRSGDLSVYWYQQSLDQGLQFLIQYYNGEERAKGNILERFSAQQFPDLHSELNLSSLELGDSALYFCASSVASGTIYEQYFGPGTRLTVT.

This chain connects TRBV5-4 to TRBJ2-5; possibly TRBD2 for D (6 bases). The V end was cut by 4 bases, the J end by 2 bases, with 15 bases between. Germline CDR1 and CDR2: SGHNT and YYREEE (reference sequence). The CDR3 is made up of 15 amino acids. The CDR3 spells CASSPYSSAQETQYF. The CDR3 DNA follows: TGTGCCAGCAGCCCTTACTCTAGCGCTCAAGAGACCCAGTACTTC. Complete variable domain (other parts from reference TRBV5-4 and TRBJ2-5): ETGVTQSPTHLIKTRGQQVTLRCSSQSGHNTVSWYQQALGQGPQFIFQYYREEENGRGNFPPRFSGLQFPNYSSELNVNALELDDSALYLCASSPYSSAQETQYFGPGTRLLVL.

V is TRBV5-5 and J is TRBJ2-7; 9 nucleotides line up with TRBD1. In germline, CDR1 is SGHKS, CDR2 YYEKEE (reference sequence). V was pared by 0 bases and J by 3 bases, with 13 bases of the junction left unmatched. The CDR3 has 18 residues. CDR3 loop: CASSLAMTWGTGNYEQYF. CDR3 in DNA: TGTGCCAGCAGCTTGGCAATGACTTGGGGGACAGGGAACTACGAGCAGTACTTC.

The chain uses TRBV28 and TRBJ1-1, with TRBD1 matching 8 bases. The CDR3 consists of 12 residues. V lost 7 bases and J lost 3; bases outside the gene matches: 1. From germline, CDR1 is MDHEN and CDR2 SYDVKM. CDR3 loop: CASNRGYTEAFF. The CDR3 DNA reads as TGTGCCAGCAACAGGGGGTACACTGAAGCTTTCTTT.

The chain is built from TRBV6-6 and TRBJ1-2; D gene unclear. The germline CDR1 and CDR2 sequences are MNHNY and SVGAGI (reference sequence). This CDR3 spans 15 amino acids. V lost 5 bases, J lost 4 bases, and 17 bases lay in between. The CDR3, as DNA: TGTGCCAGCAGTACGTTACAGCCCGAGGGCTATGGCTACACCTTC. Residues: CASSTLQPEGYGYTF.

V gene TRBV9 combines with J gene TRBJ1-4; 8 bases match TRBD1. Germline CDR1 and CDR2: SGDLS and YYNGEE. V trimming: 4 bases; J trimming: 4 bases; junction bases outside the gene matches: 9. This CDR3 has 16 amino acids. CDR3 bases: TGTGCCAGCAGCCTCAGGGGGCAAGGGGATAATGAAAAACTGTTTTTT. Translating gives CASSLRGQGDNEKLFF.

The CDR3 coding sequence is TGTGCCAGTAGTAGACAGCAGTCTAACTATGGCTACACCTTC. This codes for CASSRQQSNYGYTF. The chain recombines TRBV19 with TRBJ1-2; D might be TRBD1 (5 bases). Germline values: CDR1 LNHDA, CDR2 SQIVND (reference sequence). The CDR3 has 14 amino acids. V was pared by 4 bases and J by 0 bases, with 9 bases between.

This clone was picked up one time. The chain uses TRBV16 and TRBJ1-5; D is uncertain. Germline V CDR1 and CDR2: KGHSY, FQNENV. This CDR3 is 16 amino acids long. Trimming pared 1 base from V and 7 bases from J, leaving 17 bases between. The CDR3 coding sequence is TGTGCCAGCAGCCAATTGCCCTCTATAACGCGACAGCCCCAGCATTTT. Amino acids: CASSQLPSITRQPQHF.

The chain has TRBV27 and TRBJ2-7, with TRBD1 matching 7 bases. Germline V gene data show CDR1 as MNHEY and CDR2 as SMNVEV (reference sequence). The CDR3 length is 14 residues. J was trimmed by 2 bases and V by 0 bases; bases with no gene match: 1. This CDR3 is CASSLSGQAYEQYF. CDR3 nucleotide sequence: TGTGCCAGCAGTTTATCAGGACAGGCCTACGAGCAGTACTTC.

V and J are TRBV5-1 and TRBJ2-1; 9 nucleotides agree with TRBD2. CDR3 length: 14 amino acids. V was clipped by 3 bases and J by 6 bases; unmatched bases: 4. The V gene's germline CDR1 is SGHRS and CDR2 YFSETQ. The CDR3 DNA is TGCGCCAGCAGCTACGTACTAGCGGGCAATGAGCAGTTCTTC. Its translation is CASSYVLAGNEQFF.

About this clone itself: Other DNA sequences in this specimen translate into the identical CDR3. The chain combines TRBV18 with TRBJ2-2, with 7 bases fitting TRBD1. The CDR3 is 15 amino acids. The trim removed 2 bases at V and 2 bases at J, leaving 2 bases unmatched. Germline CDR1 is KGHSH and CDR2 is LQKENI. CDR3 nucleotide sequence: TGTGCCAGCTCACCAGGGACAGTTAACACCGGGGAGCTGTTTTTT. It is translated as CASSPGTVNTGELFF. The full variable domain, in which reference TRBV18 and TRBJ2-2 provide the parts outside the CDR3, is NAGVMQNPRHLVRRRGQEARLRCSPMKGHSHVYWYRQLPEEGLKFMVYLQKENIIDESGMPKERFSAEFPKEGPSILRIQQVVRGDSAAYFCASSPGTVNTGELFFGEGSRLTVL.

CDR3 sequence: CASTPEGGRTGYTF. CDR3 coding DNA: TGTGCCAGCACCCCGGAGGGGGGGAGGACTGGCTACACCTTC. The gene calls are TRBV9 and TRBJ1-2; the D gene is possibly TRBD1 (6 bases). Per the germline V gene, CDR1 is SGDLS and CDR2 is YYNGEE. With 6 bases removed from V and 7 bases from J, the gap between germline ends came to 19 bases. This CDR3 region has 14 residues. Looking up the rest from reference TRBV9 and TRBJ1-2 gives the full variable domain: DSGVTQTPKHLITATGQRVTLRCSPRSGDLSVYWYQQSLDQGLQFLIQYYNGEERAKGNILERFSAQQFPDLHSELNLSSLELGDSALYFCASTPEGGRTGYTFGSGTRLTVV.

The gene calls are TRBV11-2 and TRBJ1-2; TRBD1 might be the D (5 bases). Between the trimmed V and J ends, which lost 1 base and 4 bases, there was a span of 10 bases. Germline V gene lookup returns CDR1 SGHAT and CDR2 FQNNGV. The CDR3 extends over 14 amino acids. The CDR3 region is CASSLGSGGYGYTF. The CDR3 DNA is TGTGCCAGCAGCTTAGGTTCGGGGGGCTATGGCTACACCTTC.

This sequence joins TRBV6-5 and TRBJ2-1; D perhaps matches TRBD1 (7 bases). V lost 5 bases, J lost 7 bases, and 12 bases lay in between. CDR1 and CDR2 from the germline V gene are MNHEY and SVGAGI. The CDR3 covers 13 residues. CDR3 sequence: CASSLAGGNEQFF. The CDR3 DNA reads as TGTGCCAGCAGTCTAGCAGGGGGGAATGAGCAGTTCTTC.

The genes are TRBV28 and TRBJ2-6, with D tentatively TRBD1 (5 bases). This CDR3 contains 17 residues. V lost 5 bases, J lost 2 bases, and 16 bases lay in between. The germline V gene has CDR1 MDHEN and CDR2 SYDVKM. DNA of the CDR3: TGTGCCAGCAGTCCCTCCCCAGGGTACCCTGGGGCCAACGTCCTGACTTTC. It yields the protein CASSPSPGYPGANVLTF.

V is TRBV3-1 (or the pseudogene TRBV3-2) and J is TRBJ1-1; D may be TRBD1 (5 bases). The germline V and J ends were trimmed by 4 bases and 7 bases, with 13 bases remaining between them. The CDR3 has 13 residues. The germline V gene encodes CDR1 LGHDT and CDR2 YNNKEL (reference sequence). The CDR3 DNA reads TGTGCCAGCAGCCCAGAAACGGGACTTGAAGCTTTCTTT. It codes for CASSPETGLEAFF.

The V call is TRBV25-1, the J call TRBJ2-3, with TRBD1 as a possible D gene (7 bases). The CDR3 loop spans 14 amino acids. The V and J ends lost 11 bases and 5 bases respectively, with 20 bases between them. The germline gives CDR1 MGHDK, CDR2 SYGVNS. Written as DNA, the CDR3 is TGTGCCTCCCAAGGGGGCCAGGGAGGAGATACGCAGTATTTT. Translating gives CASQGGQGGDTQYF.

The gene calls are TRBV3-1 (or the pseudogene TRBV3-2) and TRBJ2-2; TRBD2 matches 12 bases. The CDR3 loop spans 18 amino acids. V shed 4 bases and J 5 bases; nucleotides not matched to a gene: 11. The germline CDR1 and CDR2 sequences are LGHDT and YNNKEL (reference sequence). The CDR3 sequence is CASSRFLAGGPGTGELFF. The DNA of the CDR3 is TGTGCCAGCAGCCGCTTTCTAGCGGGGGGGCCCGGAACCGGGGAGCTGTTTTTT.

The chain employs TRBV6-7 and TRBJ1-4; D not resolved. TRBV6-7 counts as an open reading frame of uncertain function. CDR3 length equals 16 residues. Between the trimmed V and J ends, which lost 4 bases and 7 bases, there was a span of 19 bases. The CDR3 region is CASSFIPPLFSEKLFF. The CDR3 nucleotides are TGTGCCAGCAGTTTCATCCCCCCCCTTTTTAGTGAAAAACTGTTTTTT.

The V and J genes are TRBV5-1 and TRBJ2-3, with TRBD2 matching 16 bases. The trim removed 4 bases at V and 0 bases at J, leaving 11 bases unmatched. Germline values: CDR1 SGHRS, CDR2 YFSETQ. The CDR3 spans 20 residues. CDR3 loop: CASSRFPGTSGRESTDTQYF. Written as DNA, the CDR3 is TGCGCCAGCAGCCGTTTCCCCGGGACTAGCGGGAGGGAAAGCACAGATACGCAGTATTTT.